These 11 T cell receptor beta chains share one sample of origin, sequenced in a study of T cells in Graves' hyperthyroidism and ophthalmopathy. The CDR3 regions of TCR beta were amplified from RNA transcripts. Primed by the HTBI set, a first-round RT-PCR was run on the TCR CDR3. TCRdb analysed the multiplex PCR reads with MiXCR anew, one entry per CDR3 protein. This repertoire shows hundreds of thousands of distinct CDR3 sequences, about 15% found once; its top ten account for less than 6%. The sample was blood. The receptors originated from a woman aged 30 to 39 with Graves' hyperthyroidism that later progressed to Graves' ophthalmopathy.

A few counts support this clonotype. The V and J genes are TRBV20-1 and TRBJ2-5; the D gene is possibly TRBD2 (6 bases). V lost 3 bases, J lost 2 bases, and 19 bases lay in between. The CDR3 loop spans 16 amino acids. Germline assignment: CDR1 DFQATT and CDR2 SNEGSKA (reference sequence). The CDR3 protein is CSASQGLSPTQETQYF. The CDR3 DNA sequence: TGCAGTGCTAGTCAAGGACTATCCCCGACACAAGAGACCCAGTACTTC.

This clonotype has at least ten counts. V gene TRBV18 combines with J gene TRBJ1-2; D perhaps matches TRBD1 (6 bases). Trimming took off 2 bases at V and 4 bases at J, with 17 bases between the two ends. Germline V CDR1 and CDR2: KGHSH, LQKENI. The CDR3 covers 16 residues. The CDR3 spells CASSPSSGAVGYGYTF. In nucleotides, the CDR3 is TGTGCCAGCTCACCATCTTCAGGGGCGGTCGGCTATGGCTACACCTTC.

The chain employs TRBV7-8 and TRBJ1-1; no clear D. The CDR3 covers 14 residues. Germline assignment: CDR1 SGHVS and CDR2 FQNEAQ. V was cut by 2 bases and J by 5 bases, with 12 bases left in between. The CDR3 nucleotides read TGTGCCAGCAGCTTAAAGGCGGCGGGGACTGAAGCTTTCTTT. It encodes CASSLKAAGTEAFF.

The chain uses TRBV30 and TRBJ1-3, with D tentatively TRBD1 (5 bases). The CDR3 is 15 residues long. Germline V gene lookup returns CDR1 GTSNPN and CDR2 SVGIG (reference sequence). Trimming removed 4 bases at V and 9 bases at J, with 22 bases between. The chain's CDR3 is CAWTPSAGRASTIYF. DNA for the CDR3: TGTGCCTGGACTCCATCGGCAGGGCGGGCATCCACCATATATTTT. Combining the CDR3 with reference TRBV30 and TRBJ1-3 gives the whole variable domain SQTIHQWPATLVQPVGSPLSLECTVEGTSNPNLYWYRQAAGRGLQLLFYSVGIGQISSEVPQNLSASRPQDRQFILSSKKLLLSDSGFYLCAWTPSAGRASTIYFGEGSWLTVV.

The table lists this clonotype with many counts. V usage is TRBV28 and J usage is TRBJ1-4; 7 bases are shared with TRBD1. V shed 3 bases and J 8 bases; nucleotides not matched to a gene: 12. Per germline, CDR1 MDHEN and CDR2 SYDVKM. The CDR3 is 16 amino acids. The CDR3 region is CASSFGQVDSGEKLFF. The CDR3 DNA is TGTGCCAGCAGTTTCGGACAGGTGGACAGTGGGGAAAAACTGTTTTTT.

The table lists this clonotype with many counts. The CDR3 region has the DNA TGTGCCAGCTTCGACAGGGAGTTTTATGGCTACACCTTC. It codes for CASFDREFYGYTF. J is TRBJ1-2 and V is TRBV12-3 or TRBV12-4; 7 bases align to TRBD1. Trimming at V came to 8 bases and at J to 5 bases, leaving 8 bases not matched to a gene. This CDR3 has 13 amino acids.

Ten or more counts support this clonotype. This chain uses TRBV11-2 with TRBJ2-7; no clear D. With 6 bases removed from V and 5 bases from J, the gap between germline ends came to 14 bases. The CDR3 covers 13 residues. Per the germline V gene, CDR1 is SGHAT and CDR2 is FQNNGV. CDR3 in DNA: TGTGCCAGCAGGCCGGGTAATAGTCACGAGCAGTACTTC. Translating it yields CASRPGNSHEQYF.

This clonotype was counted at least ten times. The chain links TRBV27 to TRBJ1-5; a weak D match, TRBD1 (5 bases). Trimming cost V 6 bases and J 3 bases, with 18 bases left between them. The germline V gene has CDR1 MNHEY and CDR2 SMNVEV (reference sequence). The CDR3 sequence is 16 residues long. CDR3 coding DNA: TGTGCCAGCAGCCCTACCGGGGGGTGGAACAATCAGCCCCAGCATTTT. Its translation is CASSPTGGWNNQPQHF.

Many counts were recorded for this clonotype. The chain recombines TRBV13 with TRBJ2-7, with TRBD2 matching over 15 bases. CDR3 length: 15 amino acids. Germline trimming cut 5 bases from V and 5 bases from J; bases unmatched to any gene: 4. CDR1 and CDR2 from the germline V gene are PRHDT and FYEKMQ (reference sequence). In DNA form, the CDR3 reads TGTGCCAGCAGCCCCGGACTAGCGGGAGGGCACGAGCAGTACTTC. Its translation is CASSPGLAGGHEQYF.

The rearrangement links TRBV12-3 or TRBV12-4 to TRBJ2-3; 7 bases fit TRBD1. This CDR3 is 13 amino acids long. J was trimmed by 11 bases and V by 5 bases; bases with no gene match: 10. The CDR3 nucleotides are TGTGCCAGCAGTCCCGTAGGGGGCGGTAAGCAGTATTTT. It yields the protein CASSPVGGGKQYF.

In this sample, this clonotype turned up many times. The CDR3, as DNA: TGTGCCAGCAGCCAAGATAGGAGGAGCTCCTACAATGAGCAGTTCTTC. Amino acids: CASSQDRRSSYNEQFF. The chain has TRBV4-2 and TRBJ2-1; D may be TRBD2 (5 bases). Germline CDR1 reads LGHNA; CDR2 reads YNFKEQ. V lost 0 bases to trimming and J lost 0 bases, with 9 bases between them. The CDR3 is made up of 16 amino acids.